These 15 T cell receptor beta chains were all obtained from the same sample, sequenced in a study of blood T cell repertoires in COVID-19. Sequenced by immunoSEQ multiplex PCR; TCRdb stores in-frame clones only, minus some. The table lists some 98,000 clones, roughly 82% of them singletons. Sequencing was performed on peripheral blood. Receptor source: a man in his 70s with active or convalescent COVID-19.

The genes are TRBV7-9 and TRBJ1-4; 9 bases line up with TRBD1. The CDR3 sequence is 15 residues long. Germline loops: CDR1 SEHNR, CDR2 FQNEAQ (reference sequence). Trimming removed 5 bases from V and 3 bases from J; junction bases left unmatched: 4. For the CDR3, the DNA is TGTGCCAGCAGCCCTGGACAGGGGCCTAATGAAAAACTGTTTTTT. It is translated as CASSPGQGPNEKLFF. Supplemented by reference TRBV7-9 and TRBJ1-4, the full variable domain reads DTGVSQNPRHKITKRGQNVTFRCDPISEHNRLYWYRQTLGQGPEFLTYFQNEAQLEKSRLLSDRFSAERPKGSFSTLEIQRTEQGDSAMYLCASSPGQGPNEKLFFGSGTQLSVL.

The V call is TRBV7-3, the J call TRBJ1-1; D is undetermined. The V end was cut by 4 bases, the J end by 8 bases, with 14 bases between. In germline, CDR1 is SGHTA, CDR2 FQGTGA. This CDR3 is built from 13 residues. The CDR3 nucleotides read TGTGCCAGCAGCTCGATTGGAGGAGGGGAAGCTTTCTTT. Translating gives CASSSIGGGEAFF.

The genes are TRBV5-1 and TRBJ2-2; D might be TRBD1 (7 bases). CDR1 and CDR2 from the germline V gene are SGHRS and YFSETQ. V shed 4 bases and J shed 3 bases, with 22 bases lying between them. The CDR3 spans 18 residues. The CDR3 loop is CASSDQGGYGSYTGELFF. The CDR3 DNA follows: TGCGCCAGCAGCGACCAGGGGGGCTATGGATCTTACACCGGGGAGCTGTTTTTT.

This clone was found once. The chain uses TRBV11-2 and TRBJ1-1, with D possibly matching TRBD1 (6 bases). The CDR3 is 15 residues long. Trimming shortened V by 1 base and J by 1 base, and 10 bases separated the two germline ends. Germline CDR1 is SGHAT and CDR2 is FQNNGV. Here the CDR3 reads CASSLGGGQNTEAFF. Written as DNA, the CDR3 is TGTGCCAGCAGCTTAGGGGGGGGGCAGAACACTGAAGCTTTCTTT. Looking up the rest from reference TRBV11-2 and TRBJ1-1 gives the full variable domain: EAGVAQSPRYKIIEKRQSVAFWCNPISGHATLYWYQQILGQGPKLLIQFQNNGVVDDSQLPKDRFSAERLKGVDSTLKIQPAKLEDSAVYLCASSLGGGQNTEAFFGQGTRLTVV.

V is TRBV6-2 or TRBV6-3 and J is TRBJ1-5; maybe TRBD1 (5 bases). Trimming took 1 base from V and 6 from J, leaving 13 bases between them. This CDR3 has 15 amino acids. The germline V gene has CDR1 MNHEY and CDR2 SVGEGT. CDR3 nucleotide sequence: TGTGCCAGCAGTTACTTCCAGGGTGGTGGTCAGCCCCAGCATTTT. Protein: CASSYFQGGGQPQHF.

For the CDR3, the DNA is TGTGCCATCAGTGAGGGACAGCTCCTTAATTCACCCCTCCACTTT. This sequence encodes CAISEGQLLNSPLHF. V gene TRBV10-3 combines with J gene TRBJ1-6; the D gene is possibly TRBD1 (6 bases). Trimming stripped 2 bases from V and 6 bases from J, with 11 bases between. The CDR3 is made up of 15 amino acids. The V gene's germline CDR1 is ENHRY and CDR2 SYGVKD.

CDR3 region: CASTLTGINTEAFF. As DNA, the CDR3 is TGTGCCAGCACCCTGACGGGTATAAACACTGAAGCTTTCTTT. V usage is TRBV2 and J usage is TRBJ1-1; D uncertain. The CDR3 covers 14 residues. V shed 7 bases and J shed 2 bases, with 14 bases lying between them. Germline V gives CDR1 SNHLY, CDR2 FYNNEI.

The rearrangement uses TRBV5-4 and TRBJ2-5; 9 bases fit TRBD1. The CDR3 runs 13 residues. With V trimmed by 3 bases and J by 4 bases, 1 base remained unmatched. Germline CDR1 reads SGHNT; CDR2 reads YYREEE (reference sequence). The CDR3 nucleotides are TGTGCCAGCAGCTCGGACAGGGGAGAGACCCAGTACTTC. As protein: CASSSDRGETQYF.

The chain has TRBV6-6 and TRBJ2-3; D possibly corresponds to TRBD1 (6 bases). CDR1 and CDR2 (germline): MNHNY, SVGAGI (reference sequence). With 0 bases removed from V and 12 bases from J, the gap between germline ends came to 10 bases. The CDR3 runs to 12 residues. CDR3 amino acids: CASSYSDRPQYF. CDR3 nucleotide sequence: TGTGCCAGCAGTTACTCCGACAGGCCCCAGTATTTT.

This sequence joins TRBV3-1 (or the pseudogene TRBV3-2) and TRBJ1-2, with 10 bases matching TRBD1. The CDR3 totals 17 residues. Trimming took 0 bases from V and 4 from J; bases not matched to a gene: 8. The germline gives CDR1 LGHDT, CDR2 YNNKEL (reference sequence). The CDR3 loop reads CASSQDRGQGVIYGYTF. The CDR3 DNA follows: TGTGCCAGCAGCCAAGATCGAGGACAGGGGGTAATCTATGGCTACACCTTC.

CDR3: CASRKIAGGRPLEYNEQFF. The CDR3 DNA reads TGTGCCAGCAGGAAGATAGCGGGGGGGCGACCCTTAGAATACAATGAGCAGTTCTTC. The chain combines TRBV11-3 with TRBJ2-1, with TRBD2 identical over 11 bases. Germline CDR1 and CDR2: SGHNT and YENEEA. This CDR3 is built from 19 residues. V gave up 6 bases and J gave up 4 bases; unmatched junction bases: 17.

This clone was observed once. The CDR3 reads CASSRDRAPNYGYTF. The CDR3 bases are TGTGCCAGCAGTCGAGACAGGGCCCCTAACTATGGCTACACCTTC. The rearrangement uses TRBV6-5 and TRBJ1-2, with 7 nucleotides matching TRBD1. Losses at the gene ends were 5 bases for V and 0 bases for J; bases not matched to a gene: 6. This CDR3 contains 15 residues. In germline, CDR1 is MNHEY, CDR2 SVGAGI.

V is TRBV18 and J is TRBJ2-5, with D possibly TRBD1 on 6 matching bases. Germline V gene data show CDR1 as KGHSH and CDR2 as LQKENI. Trimming stripped 3 bases from V and 2 bases from J, with 19 bases between. The CDR3 runs 17 residues. The DNA for the CDR3 is TGTGCCAGCTCACCTGGAACGGCAGGGGCGACACAAGAGACCCAGTACTTC. It yields the protein CASSPGTAGATQETQYF.

The genes are TRBV6-5 and TRBJ1-2; 7 nucleotides agree with TRBD1. This CDR3 contains 14 residues. Germline CDR1 MNHEY, CDR2 SVGAGI. V lost 8 bases and J lost 8; bases outside the gene matches: 14. CDR3 residues: CASLRVGGTGGYTF. In DNA form, the CDR3 reads TGTGCCAGCCTTAGGGTAGGGGGCACAGGAGGCTACACCTTC.

The gene calls are TRBV28 and TRBJ1-5; possibly TRBD1 for D (6 bases). The CDR3 has 15 residues. V shed 3 bases and J shed 2 bases, with 11 bases lying between them. CDR1 MDHEN and CDR2 SYDVKM come from the germline V gene. Here the CDR3 reads CASSFHRAGNQPQHF. As DNA, the CDR3 is TGTGCCAGCAGTTTCCACAGGGCGGGCAATCAGCCCCAGCATTTT.